This T cell receptor (beta chain) stems from a study of T cells after yellow fever vaccination. The study's findings and limits: Across the CD4 and CD8 compartments, a small share of clonotypes was present in both.

TCRdb ran MiXCR on the 5' RACE reads and lists one entry per CDR3 protein. The sample gives around 590,000 distinct CDR3 sequences, 9% to 15% of which show up once; about 15% is in the top ten. About this clonotype: The antigen is not known.

The V and J ends lost 9 bases and 3 bases, in that order; junction bases with no gene match: 10. Per the germline V gene, CDR1 is SEHNR and CDR2 is FQNEAQ (reference sequence). The CDR3 spans 16 residues. Sequencing used PBMCs, obtained on the day of the yellow fever booster vaccination. This clonotype was sampled from a man aged 25-45 years who received the YFV17D yellow fever vaccine. V and J are TRBV7-9 and TRBJ2-7; 14 bases align to TRBD2. CDR3: CASSGGLAGDVYEQYF. As DNA, the CDR3 is TGTGCCAGTTCGGGGGGACTAGCGGGAGATGTCTACGAGCAGTACTTC.